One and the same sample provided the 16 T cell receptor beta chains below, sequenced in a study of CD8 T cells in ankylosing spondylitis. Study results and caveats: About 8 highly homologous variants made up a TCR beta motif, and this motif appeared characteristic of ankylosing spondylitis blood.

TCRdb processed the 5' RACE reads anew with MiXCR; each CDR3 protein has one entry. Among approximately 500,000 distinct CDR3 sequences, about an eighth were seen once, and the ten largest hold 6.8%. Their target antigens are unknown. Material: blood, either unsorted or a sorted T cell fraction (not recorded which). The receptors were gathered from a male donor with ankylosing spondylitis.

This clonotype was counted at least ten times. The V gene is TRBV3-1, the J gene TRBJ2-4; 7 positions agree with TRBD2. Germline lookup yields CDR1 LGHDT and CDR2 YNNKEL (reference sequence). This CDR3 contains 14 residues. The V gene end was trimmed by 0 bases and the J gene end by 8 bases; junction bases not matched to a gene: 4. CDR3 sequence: CASSQDRRGDIQYF. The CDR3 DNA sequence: TGTGCCAGCAGCCAAGATCGACGGGGGGACATTCAGTACTTC. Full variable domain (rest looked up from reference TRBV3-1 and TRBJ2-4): DTAVSQTPKYLVTQMGNDKSIKCEQNLGHDTMYWYKQDSKKFLKIMFSYNNKELIINETVPNRFSPKSPDKAHLNLHINSLELGDSAVYFCASSQDRRGDIQYFGAGTRLSVL.

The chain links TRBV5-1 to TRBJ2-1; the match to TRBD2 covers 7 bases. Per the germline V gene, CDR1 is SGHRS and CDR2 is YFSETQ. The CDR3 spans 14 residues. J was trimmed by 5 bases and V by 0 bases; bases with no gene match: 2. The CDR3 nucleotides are TGCGCCAGCAGCTTGGATCTAGCGGACAATGAGCAGTTCTTC. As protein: CASSLDLADNEQFF.

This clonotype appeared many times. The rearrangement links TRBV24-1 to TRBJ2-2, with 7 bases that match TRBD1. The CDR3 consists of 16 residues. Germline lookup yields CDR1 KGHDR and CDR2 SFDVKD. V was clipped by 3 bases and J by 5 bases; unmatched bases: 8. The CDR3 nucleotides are TGTGCCACCAGTGATACAGGGGAGTGGAGGACCGGGGAGCTGTTTTTT. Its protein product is CATSDTGEWRTGELFF.

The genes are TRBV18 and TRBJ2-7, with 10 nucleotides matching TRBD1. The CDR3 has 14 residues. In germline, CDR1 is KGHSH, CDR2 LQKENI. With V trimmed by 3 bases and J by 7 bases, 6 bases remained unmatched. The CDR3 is CASSPPDRGREQYV. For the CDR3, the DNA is TGTGCCAGCTCACCGCCGGACAGGGGGAGGGAGCAGTACGTC.

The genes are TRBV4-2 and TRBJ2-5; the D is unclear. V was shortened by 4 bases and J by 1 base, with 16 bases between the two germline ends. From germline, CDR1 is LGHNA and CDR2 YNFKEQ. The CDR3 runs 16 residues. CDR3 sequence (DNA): TGTGCCAGCAGCCCGAACGCCCCGCGTCTCCAAGAGACCCAGTACTTC. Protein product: CASSPNAPRLQETQYF.

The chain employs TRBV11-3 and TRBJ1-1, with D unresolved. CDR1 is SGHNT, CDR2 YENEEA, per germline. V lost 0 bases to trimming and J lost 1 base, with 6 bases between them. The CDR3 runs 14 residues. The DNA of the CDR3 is TGTGCCAGCAGCTTAGATCAGAGGAACACTGAAGCTTTCTTT. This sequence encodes CASSLDQRNTEAFF.

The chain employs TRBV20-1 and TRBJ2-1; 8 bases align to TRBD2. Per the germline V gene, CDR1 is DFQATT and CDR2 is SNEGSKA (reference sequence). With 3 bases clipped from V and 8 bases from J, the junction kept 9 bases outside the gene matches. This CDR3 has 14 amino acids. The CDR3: CSARVGTRFYEQFF. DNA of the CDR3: TGCAGTGCTAGGGTAGGGACTAGGTTCTATGAGCAGTTCTTC.

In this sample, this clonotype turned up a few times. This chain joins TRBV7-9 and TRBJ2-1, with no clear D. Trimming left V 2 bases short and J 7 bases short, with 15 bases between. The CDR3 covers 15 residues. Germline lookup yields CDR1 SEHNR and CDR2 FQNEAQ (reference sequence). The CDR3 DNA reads TGTGCCAGCAGCTTATCTGTAGGGATCGGGAATGAGCAGTTCTTC. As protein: CASSLSVGIGNEQFF.

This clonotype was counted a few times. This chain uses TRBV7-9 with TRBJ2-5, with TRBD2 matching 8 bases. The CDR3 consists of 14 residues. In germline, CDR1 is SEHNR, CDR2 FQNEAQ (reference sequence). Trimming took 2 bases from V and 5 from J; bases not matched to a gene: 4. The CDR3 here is CASSLSGRTETQYF. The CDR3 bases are TGTGCCAGCAGCTTAAGCGGGAGAACGGAGACCCAGTACTTC. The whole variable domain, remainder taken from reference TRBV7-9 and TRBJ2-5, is DTGVSQNPRHKITKRGQNVTFRCDPISEHNRLYWYRQTLGQGPEFLTYFQNEAQLEKSRLLSDRFSAERPKGSFSTLEIQRTEQGDSAMYLCASSLSGRTETQYFGPGTRLLVL.

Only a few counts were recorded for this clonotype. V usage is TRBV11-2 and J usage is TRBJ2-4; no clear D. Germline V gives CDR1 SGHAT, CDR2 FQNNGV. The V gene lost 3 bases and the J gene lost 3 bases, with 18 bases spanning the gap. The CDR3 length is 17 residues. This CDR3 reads CASSLIAAAIIKNIQYF. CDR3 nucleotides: TGTGCCAGCAGCTTGATCGCAGCAGCGATTATCAAAAACATTCAGTACTTC.

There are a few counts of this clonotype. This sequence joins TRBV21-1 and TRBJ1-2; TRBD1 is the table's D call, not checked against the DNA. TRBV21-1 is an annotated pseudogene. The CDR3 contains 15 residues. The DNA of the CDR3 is TGTGCCAGCAGCAAAGGCCGGGACAGGGGACTCGGCTACACCTTC. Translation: CASSKGRDRGLGYTF.

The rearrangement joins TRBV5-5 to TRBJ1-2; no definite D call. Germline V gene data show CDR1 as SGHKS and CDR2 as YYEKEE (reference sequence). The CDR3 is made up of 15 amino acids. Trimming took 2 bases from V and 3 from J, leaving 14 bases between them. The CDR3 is CASSLAVSLDYGYTF. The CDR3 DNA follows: TGTGCCAGCAGCTTAGCCGTTAGCCTCGACTATGGCTACACCTTC.

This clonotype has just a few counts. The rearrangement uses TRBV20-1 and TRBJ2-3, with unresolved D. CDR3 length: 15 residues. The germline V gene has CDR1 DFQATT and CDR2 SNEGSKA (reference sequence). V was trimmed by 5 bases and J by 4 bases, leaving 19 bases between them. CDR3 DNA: TGCAGTGCTCGTGGGTTCAGAAACCCCGCAGATACGCAGTATTTT. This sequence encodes CSARGFRNPADTQYF.

The CDR3 region is CSARETSGLDTQYF. DNA for the CDR3: TGCAGTGCTAGAGAGACTAGCGGGTTAGATACGCAGTATTTT. This chain uses TRBV20-1 with TRBJ2-3, with TRBD2 matching 10 bases. V lost 0 bases to trimming and J lost 5 bases; unmatched junction nucleotides: 2. The CDR3 has 14 residues. The germline V gene encodes CDR1 DFQATT and CDR2 SNEGSKA (reference sequence).

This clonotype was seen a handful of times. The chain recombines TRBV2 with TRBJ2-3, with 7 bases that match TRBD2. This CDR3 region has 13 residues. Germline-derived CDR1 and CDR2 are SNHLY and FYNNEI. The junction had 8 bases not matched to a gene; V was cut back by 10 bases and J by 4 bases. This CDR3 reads CAKSGVLSDTQYF. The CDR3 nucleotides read TGTGCCAAGAGCGGGGTGCTTTCAGATACGCAGTATTTT.

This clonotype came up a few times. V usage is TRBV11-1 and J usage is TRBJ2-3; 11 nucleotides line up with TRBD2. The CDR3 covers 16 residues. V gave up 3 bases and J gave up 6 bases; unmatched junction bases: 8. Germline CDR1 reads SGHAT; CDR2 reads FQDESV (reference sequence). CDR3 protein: CASSFRLAGRTDTQYF. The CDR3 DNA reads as TGTGCCAGCAGCTTTCGACTAGCGGGGAGAACCGATACGCAGTATTTT. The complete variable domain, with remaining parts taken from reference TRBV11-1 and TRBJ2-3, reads EAEVAQSPRYKITEKSQAVAFWCDPISGHATLYWYRQILGQGPELLVQFQDESVVDDSQLPKDRFSAERLKGVDSTLKIQPAELGDSAMYLCASSFRLAGRTDTQYFGPGTRLTVL.